This TCR beta chain stems from a study of T cell changes during pregnancy in multiple sclerosis. Germline CDR1 and CDR2: KGHSH and LQKENI. Trimming pared 1 base from V and 9 bases from J, leaving 10 bases between. This CDR3 spans 13 amino acids. TCRdb keeps only in-frame clones here, not all; method: immunoSEQ multiplex PCR. The data contain just over 40,000 clones, about 89% of them singletons. Here the sequenced sample was CD4+ T cells from peripheral blood mononuclear cells, taken in the first trimester of pregnancy. This receptor was identified in a female donor with multiple sclerosis, enrolled in a pregnancy study. V gene TRBV18 combines with J gene TRBJ2-1; TRBD1 is a possible D gene (6 bases). CDR3 nucleotide sequence: TGTGCCAGCTCACCACAAGCGACAGGTGAGCAGTTCTTC. It yields the protein CASSPQATGEQFF.